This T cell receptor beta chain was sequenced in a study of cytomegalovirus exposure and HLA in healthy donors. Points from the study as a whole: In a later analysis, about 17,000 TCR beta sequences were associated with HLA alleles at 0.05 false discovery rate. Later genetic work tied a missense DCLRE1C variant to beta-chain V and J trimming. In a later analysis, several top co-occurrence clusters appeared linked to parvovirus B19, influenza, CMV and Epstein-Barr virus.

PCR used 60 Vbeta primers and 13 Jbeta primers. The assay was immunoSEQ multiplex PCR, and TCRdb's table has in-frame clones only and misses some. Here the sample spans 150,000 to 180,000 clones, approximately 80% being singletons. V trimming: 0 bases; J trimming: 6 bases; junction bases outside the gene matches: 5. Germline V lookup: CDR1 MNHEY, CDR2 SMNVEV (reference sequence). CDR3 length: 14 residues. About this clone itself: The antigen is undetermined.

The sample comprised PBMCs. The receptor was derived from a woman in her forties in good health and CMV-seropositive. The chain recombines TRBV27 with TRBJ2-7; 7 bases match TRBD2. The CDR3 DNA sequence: TGTGCCAGCAGTTTATCGGGAGGGCCCTCCGAGCAGTACTTC. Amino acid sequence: CASSLSGGPSEQYF.